Presented here are 14 T cell receptor beta chains from one specimen sequenced in a study of cytomegalovirus exposure and HLA in healthy donors. PCR used 60 Vbeta primers and 13 Jbeta primers. Method: immunoSEQ multiplex PCR; TCRdb's copy keeps in-frame clones and lacks some. This table holds 99,000 or so clones, around three quarters found once. Input material: PBMCs. These receptors all come from a woman in her late teens or twenties in good health and CMV-seropositive.

The J gene is TRBJ2-1, the V gene TRBV29-1, with 8 nucleotides matching TRBD1. V shed 6 bases, J shed 6 bases, and the junction held 10 bases outside the gene matches. The CDR3 covers 14 residues. Per germline, CDR1 SQVTM and CDR2 ANQGSEA. The CDR3 DNA follows: TGCAGCGTAGTGCTGGACAGGGCTGGCAATGAGCAGTTCTTC. Amino acids: CSVVLDRAGNEQFF.

The V and J genes are TRBV27 and TRBJ2-5; 9 bases are a match to TRBD1. The better agreement between TRBJ2-7 and the DNA end casts doubt on the J call. From germline, CDR1 is MNHEY and CDR2 SMNVEV (reference sequence). The CDR3 runs 14 residues. CDR3 sequence reads: CASSLAQGAYEQYF. CDR3 nucleotides: TGTGCCAGCAGTCTAGCACAGGGGGCTTACGAGCAGTACTTC.

This chain links TRBV6-1 with TRBJ2-7; 8 positions agree with TRBD2. Germline CDR1 and CDR2: MNHNS and SASEGT. This CDR3 has 14 amino acids. V gave up 6 bases and J gave up 6 bases; unmatched junction bases: 10. This chain's CDR3 is CASRPGTRTGEQYF. The CDR3 DNA reads as TGTGCCAGCAGGCCCGGGACTAGGACGGGCGAGCAGTACTTC.

This clone was counted only a few times. This chain links TRBV6-1 with TRBJ1-1, with D maybe TRBD1 (6 bases). CDR1 is MNHNS, CDR2 SASEGT, per germline. The V end was cut by 3 bases, the J end by 0 bases, with 11 bases between. This CDR3 spans 15 amino acids. This chain's CDR3 is CASSDPGQLNTEAFF. The CDR3 DNA reads as TGTGCCAGCAGTGACCCTGGACAGTTGAACACTGAAGCTTTCTTT.

This chain connects TRBV6-6 to TRBJ1-1, with 7 positions matching TRBD1. CDR1 is MNHNY and CDR2 is SVGAGI in the germline V gene (reference sequence). This CDR3 spans 16 amino acids. V shed 2 bases, J shed 0 bases, and the junction held 6 bases outside the gene matches. CDR3 amino acids: CASSYTPGQLNTEAFF. DNA for the CDR3: TGTGCCAGCAGTTACACACCGGGACAGTTGAACACTGAAGCTTTCTTT.

J is TRBJ2-7 and V is TRBV30; 7 bases line up with TRBD1. Germline CDR1 reads GTSNPN; CDR2 reads SVGIG (reference sequence). This CDR3 is 15 amino acids long. Trimming removed 0 bases from V and 3 bases from J; junction bases left unmatched: 8. Here the CDR3 reads CAWSVVTGKIYEQYF. The CDR3, as DNA: TGTGCCTGGAGTGTAGTGACAGGGAAAATCTACGAGCAGTACTTC.

The chain combines TRBV5-4 with TRBJ2-7; 9 bases are shared with TRBD1. V shed 0 bases and J 7 bases; nucleotides not matched to a gene: 8. The germline gives CDR1 SGHNT, CDR2 YYREEE (reference sequence). This CDR3 spans 15 amino acids. The CDR3 reads CASSLGDRVDEEQYF. CDR3 DNA sequence: TGTGCCAGCAGCTTGGGGGACAGGGTCGATGAAGAGCAGTACTTC.

This chain joins TRBV27 and TRBJ2-7; no reliable D call. Germline CDR1 and CDR2: MNHEY and SMNVEV (reference sequence). The V gene lost 6 bases and the J gene lost 1 base, with 22 bases spanning the gap. CDR3 length: 17 amino acids. CDR3 in amino acids: CASSPSLSPGMSYEQYF. CDR3 bases: TGTGCCAGCAGCCCCAGCCTTAGCCCCGGAATGTCCTACGAGCAGTACTTC.

The V call is TRBV2, the J call TRBJ2-5; possible D gene TRBD2, 7 bases. V was shortened by 7 bases and J by 4 bases, with 16 bases between the two germline ends. The CDR3 is made up of 14 amino acids. Looked up from germline, CDR1 is SNHLY and CDR2 is FYNNEI. The CDR3 reads CASKFRGAGETQYF. Written as DNA, the CDR3 is TGTGCCAGCAAGTTTCGGGGGGCTGGAGAGACCCAGTACTTC.

The sample holds a few counts of this clone. The chain links TRBV28 to TRBJ2-1; 8 bases line up with TRBD2. The V and J ends lost 6 bases and 4 bases, in that order; junction bases with no gene match: 11. The CDR3 consists of 16 residues. Per the germline V gene, CDR1 is MDHEN and CDR2 is SYDVKM. Here the CDR3 DNA reads TGTGCCAGCAGGCAACAGGGACTAGATGGTTACAATGAGCAGTTCTTC. This sequence encodes CASRQQGLDGYNEQFF.

This clone was recorded at least ten times. This chain joins TRBV5-4 and TRBJ2-3; 12 nucleotides align to TRBD2. This CDR3 spans 16 amino acids. Germline V lookup: CDR1 SGHNT, CDR2 YYREEE (reference sequence). V lost 4 bases and J lost 2; bases outside the gene matches: 5. The CDR3 region is CASSERLAGDTDTQYF. CDR3 nucleotide sequence: TGTGCCAGCAGCGAACGACTAGCGGGAGACACAGATACGCAGTATTTT.

The chain is built from TRBV10-2 and TRBJ2-1, with D possibly TRBD2 on 5 matching bases. V gave up 6 bases and J gave up 3 bases, with 12 bases separating them. The germline CDR1 and CDR2 sequences are WSHSY and SAAADI. The CDR3 loop spans 14 amino acids. This CDR3 is CASREARDYNEQFF. The CDR3 DNA reads as TGCGCCAGCAGGGAGGCTAGAGACTACAATGAGCAGTTCTTC.

In this sample, this clone turned up once. V is TRBV10-2 and J is TRBJ2-3; TRBD2 matches at 9 bases. The CDR3 spans 19 residues. V dropped 3 bases and J dropped 2; count of bases not matched to a gene: 15. From germline, CDR1 is WSHSY and CDR2 SAAADI. The CDR3: CASSDPAGGGTAHTDTQYF. The DNA for the CDR3 is TGCGCCAGCAGTGATCCAGCGGGGGGCGGGACAGCACACACAGATACGCAGTATTTT.

This clone was seen more than once but under ten times. The genes are TRBV2 and TRBJ1-6; no clear D gene. The germline V and J ends were trimmed by 7 bases and 6 bases, with 4 bases remaining between them. Looked up from germline, CDR1 is SNHLY and CDR2 is FYNNEI. This CDR3 has 11 residues. The CDR3 DNA sequence: TGTGCCAGCACCGGTAATTCACCCCTCCACTTT. Its protein is CASTGNSPLHF.